This T cell receptor (beta chain) is drawn from a study of regulatory T cells in long-lasting Graves disease. Looking at the study overall: Over 5 years of antithyroid drugs with positive TSH receptor antibodies was taken to mean persistent Graves' disease. Overall study findings and caveats: Public clonotype sharing was higher in persistent than newly diagnosed patients.

For this clonotype: The antigen is not known.

The time point: persistent/refractory GD, antithyroid drugs over 5 years with positive TRAb. RNA isolated from PBMCs was used to make the TCR library. CDR3 regions were amplified by Arm-PCR using iRepertoire HTBI primers to build TCR beta libraries. In the original processing: 60 to 65 TRBV and roughly 13 TRBJ segments were identified across samples. In TCRdb, the multiplex PCR reads were re-called with MiXCR into one record per CDR3 protein. These V and J calls derive from TCRdb rather than the authors' analysis. This sample has some 450,000 distinct CDR3 sequences, with about a quarter found just once. The sample was peripheral blood mononuclear cells (PBMCs), taken when the disease was refractory, from a patient treated with antithyroid drugs. The TCR was taken from a female donor with Graves disease.

The CDR3: CASRRATYEQYF. CDR3 DNA sequence: TGTGCCAGCAGAAGGGCTACCTACGAGCAGTACTTC. This sequence joins TRBV6-1 and TRBJ2-7; D remains ambiguous. This CDR3 is 12 amino acids long. Trimming removed 6 bases from V and 2 bases from J, with 8 bases in between. Per germline, CDR1 MNHNS and CDR2 SASEGT.